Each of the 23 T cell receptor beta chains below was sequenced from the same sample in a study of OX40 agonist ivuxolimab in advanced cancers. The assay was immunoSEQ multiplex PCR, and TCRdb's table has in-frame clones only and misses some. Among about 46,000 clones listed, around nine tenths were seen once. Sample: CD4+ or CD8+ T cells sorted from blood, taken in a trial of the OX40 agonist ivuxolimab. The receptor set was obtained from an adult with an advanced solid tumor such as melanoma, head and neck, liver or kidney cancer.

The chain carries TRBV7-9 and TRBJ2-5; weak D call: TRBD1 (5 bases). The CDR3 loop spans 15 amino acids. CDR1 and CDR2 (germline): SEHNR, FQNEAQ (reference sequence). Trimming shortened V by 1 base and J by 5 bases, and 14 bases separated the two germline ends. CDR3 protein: CASSLGRQWSETQYF. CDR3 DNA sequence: TGTGCCAGCAGCTTAGGGAGACAGTGGTCGGAGACCCAGTACTTC. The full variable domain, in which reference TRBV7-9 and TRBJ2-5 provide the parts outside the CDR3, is DTGVSQNPRHKITKRGQNVTFRCDPISEHNRLYWYRQTLGQGPEFLTYFQNEAQLEKSRLLSDRFSAERPKGSFSTLEIQRTEQGDSAMYLCASSLGRQWSETQYFGPGTRLLVL.

This CDR3 reads CASSGGTSGMRYNTDTQYF. The CDR3 coding sequence is TGTGCCAGCAGCGGGGGGACTAGCGGGATGAGATATAACACAGATACGCAGTATTTT. This sequence joins TRBV9 and TRBJ2-3; 13 positions match TRBD2. Germline CDR1 SGDLS, CDR2 YYNGEE. The V segment lost 3 bases and the J segment 2 bases; nucleotides outside the gene matches: 12. The CDR3 is 19 amino acids.

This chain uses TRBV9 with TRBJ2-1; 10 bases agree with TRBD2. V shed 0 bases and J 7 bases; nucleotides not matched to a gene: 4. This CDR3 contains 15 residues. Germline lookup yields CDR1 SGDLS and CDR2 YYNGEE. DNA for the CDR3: TGTGCCAGCAGCGTAGTAAGCGGGGGGGCTAATGAGCAGTTCTTC. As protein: CASSVVSGGANEQFF.

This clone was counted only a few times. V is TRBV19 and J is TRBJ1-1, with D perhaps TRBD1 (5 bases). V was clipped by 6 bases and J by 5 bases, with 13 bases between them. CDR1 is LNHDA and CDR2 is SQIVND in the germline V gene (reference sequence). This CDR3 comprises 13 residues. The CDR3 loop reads CASRARVRTEAFF. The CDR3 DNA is TGTGCCAGTAGAGCCAGGGTTCGGACTGAAGCTTTCTTT.

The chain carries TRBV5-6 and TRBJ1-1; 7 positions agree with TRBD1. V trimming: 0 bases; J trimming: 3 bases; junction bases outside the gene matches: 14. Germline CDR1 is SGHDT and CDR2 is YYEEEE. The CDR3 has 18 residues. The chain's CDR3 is CASSLGLPRGKVDTEAFF. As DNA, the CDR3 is TGTGCCAGCAGCTTGGGCCTTCCCAGGGGGAAAGTGGACACTGAAGCTTTCTTT.

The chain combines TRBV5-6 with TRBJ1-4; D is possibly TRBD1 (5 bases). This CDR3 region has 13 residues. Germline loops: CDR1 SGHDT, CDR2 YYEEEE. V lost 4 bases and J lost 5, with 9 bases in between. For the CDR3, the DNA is TGTGCCAGCAGCCCTGACAGAAATGAAAAACTGTTTTTT. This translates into CASSPDRNEKLFF.

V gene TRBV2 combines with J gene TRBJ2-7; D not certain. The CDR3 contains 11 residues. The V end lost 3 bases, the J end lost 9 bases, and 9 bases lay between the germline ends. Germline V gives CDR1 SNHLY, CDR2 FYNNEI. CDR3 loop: CASSEGSWQYV. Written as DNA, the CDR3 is TGTGCCAGCAGTGAGGGTTCATGGCAGTACGTC.

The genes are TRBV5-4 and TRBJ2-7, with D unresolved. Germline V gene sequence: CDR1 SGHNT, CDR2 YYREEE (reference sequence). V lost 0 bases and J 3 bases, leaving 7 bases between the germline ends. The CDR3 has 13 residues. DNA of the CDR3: TGTGCCAGCAGCTTGGAACCGGGCTACGAGCAGTACTTC. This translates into CASSLEPGYEQYF.

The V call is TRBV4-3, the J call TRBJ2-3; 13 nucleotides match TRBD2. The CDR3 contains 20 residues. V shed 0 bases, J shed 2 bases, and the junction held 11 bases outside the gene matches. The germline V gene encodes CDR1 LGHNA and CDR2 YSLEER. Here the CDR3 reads CASSQDDGTSGVELTDTQYF. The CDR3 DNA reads TGCGCCAGCAGCCAAGATGACGGGACTAGCGGGGTTGAACTCACAGATACGCAGTATTTT.

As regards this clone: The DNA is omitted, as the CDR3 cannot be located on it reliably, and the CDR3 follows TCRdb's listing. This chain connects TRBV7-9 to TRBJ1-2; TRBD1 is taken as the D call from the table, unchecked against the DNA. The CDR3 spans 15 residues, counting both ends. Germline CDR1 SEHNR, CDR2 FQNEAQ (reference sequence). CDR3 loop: CASSLGFGSGTGNTF.

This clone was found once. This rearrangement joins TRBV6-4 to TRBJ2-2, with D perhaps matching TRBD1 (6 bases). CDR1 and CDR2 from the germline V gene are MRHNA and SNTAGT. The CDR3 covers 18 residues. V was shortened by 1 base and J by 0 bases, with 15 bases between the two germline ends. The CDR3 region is CASSDFSGVTPNTGELFF. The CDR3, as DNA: TGTGCCAGCAGTGACTTTTCAGGGGTGACTCCGAACACCGGGGAGCTGTTTTTT.

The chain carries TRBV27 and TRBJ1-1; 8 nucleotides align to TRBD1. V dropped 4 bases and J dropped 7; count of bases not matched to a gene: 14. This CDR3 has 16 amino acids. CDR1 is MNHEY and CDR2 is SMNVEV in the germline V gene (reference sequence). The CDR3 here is CASSSGPGQGLVEAFF. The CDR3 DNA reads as TGTGCCAGCAGTTCAGGACCCGGACAGGGATTGGTTGAAGCTTTCTTT.

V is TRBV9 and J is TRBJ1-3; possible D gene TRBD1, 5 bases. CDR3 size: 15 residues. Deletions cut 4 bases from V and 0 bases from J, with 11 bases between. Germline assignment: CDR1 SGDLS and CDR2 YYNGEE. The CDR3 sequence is CASSPGLDSGNTIYF. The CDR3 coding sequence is TGTGCCAGCAGCCCGGGACTGGACTCTGGAAACACCATATATTTT. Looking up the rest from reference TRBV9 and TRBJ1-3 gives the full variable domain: DSGVTQTPKHLITATGQRVTLRCSPRSGDLSVYWYQQSLDQGLQFLIQYYNGEERAKGNILERFSAQQFPDLHSELNLSSLELGDSALYFCASSPGLDSGNTIYFGEGSWLTVV.

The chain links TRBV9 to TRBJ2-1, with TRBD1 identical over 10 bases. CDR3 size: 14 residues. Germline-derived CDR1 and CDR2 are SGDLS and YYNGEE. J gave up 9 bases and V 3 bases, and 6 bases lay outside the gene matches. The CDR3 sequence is CASSETGGGFEQFF. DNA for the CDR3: TGTGCCAGCAGCGAGACAGGGGGCGGTTTTGAGCAGTTCTTC.

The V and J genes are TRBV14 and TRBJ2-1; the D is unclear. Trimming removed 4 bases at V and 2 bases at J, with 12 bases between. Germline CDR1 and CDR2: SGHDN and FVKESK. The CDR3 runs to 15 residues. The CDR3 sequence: CASSPSNPPYNEQFF. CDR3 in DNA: TGTGCCAGCAGCCCCTCGAACCCCCCCTACAATGAGCAGTTCTTC.

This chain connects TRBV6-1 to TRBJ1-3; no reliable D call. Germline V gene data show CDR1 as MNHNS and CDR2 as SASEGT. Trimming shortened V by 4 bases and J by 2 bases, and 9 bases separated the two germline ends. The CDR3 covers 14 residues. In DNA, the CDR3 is TGTGCCAGCAGTGGGTACAACACTGGAAACACCATATATTTT. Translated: CASSGYNTGNTIYF.

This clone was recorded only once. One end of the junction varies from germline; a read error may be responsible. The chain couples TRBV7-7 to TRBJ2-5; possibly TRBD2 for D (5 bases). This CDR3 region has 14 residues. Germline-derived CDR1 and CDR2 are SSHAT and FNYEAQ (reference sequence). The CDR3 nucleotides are TGTGCTAGCAGCTTTCACGGGATCCAAGAGACCCAGTACTTC. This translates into CASSFHGIQETQYF.

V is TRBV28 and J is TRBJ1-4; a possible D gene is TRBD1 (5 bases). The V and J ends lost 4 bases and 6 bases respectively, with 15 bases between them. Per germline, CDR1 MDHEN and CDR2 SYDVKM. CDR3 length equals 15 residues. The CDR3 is CASSSYGTGDEKLFF. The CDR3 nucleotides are TGTGCCAGCAGTTCGTACGGGACGGGAGATGAAAAACTGTTTTTT.

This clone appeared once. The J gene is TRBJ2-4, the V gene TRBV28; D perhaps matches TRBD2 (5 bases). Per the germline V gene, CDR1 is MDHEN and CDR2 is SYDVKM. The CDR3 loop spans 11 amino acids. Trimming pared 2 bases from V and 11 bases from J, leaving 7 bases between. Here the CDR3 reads CASSLAGFQYF. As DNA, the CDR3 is TGTGCCAGCAGTTTAGCGGGCTTTCAGTACTTC. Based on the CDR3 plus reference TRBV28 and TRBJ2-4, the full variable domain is DVKVTQSSRYLVKRTGEKVFLECVQDMDHENMFWYRQDPGLGLRLIYFSYDVKMKEKGDIPEGYSVSREKKERFSLILESASTNQTSMYLCASSLAGFQYFGAGTRLSVL.

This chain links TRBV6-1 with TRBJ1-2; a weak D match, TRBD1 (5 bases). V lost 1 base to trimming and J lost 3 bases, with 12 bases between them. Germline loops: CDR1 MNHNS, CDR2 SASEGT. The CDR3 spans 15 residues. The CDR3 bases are TGTGCCAGCAGTGAAGGACCCATGGGGGACTATGGCTACACCTTC. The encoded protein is CASSEGPMGDYGYTF.

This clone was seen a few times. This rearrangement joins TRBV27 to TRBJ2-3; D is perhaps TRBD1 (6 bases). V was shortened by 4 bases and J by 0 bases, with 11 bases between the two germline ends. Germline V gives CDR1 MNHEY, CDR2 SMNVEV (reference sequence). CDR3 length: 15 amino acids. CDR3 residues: CASSWDTTSTDTQYF. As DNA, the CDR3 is TGTGCCAGCAGTTGGGACACTACTAGCACAGATACGCAGTATTTT.

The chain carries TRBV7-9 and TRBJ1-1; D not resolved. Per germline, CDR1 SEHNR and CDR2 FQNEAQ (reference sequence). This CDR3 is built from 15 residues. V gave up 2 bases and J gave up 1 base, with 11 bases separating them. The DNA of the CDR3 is TGTGCCAGCAGCTTAACCGGTTATAGGAACACTGAAGCTTTCTTT. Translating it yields CASSLTGYRNTEAFF.

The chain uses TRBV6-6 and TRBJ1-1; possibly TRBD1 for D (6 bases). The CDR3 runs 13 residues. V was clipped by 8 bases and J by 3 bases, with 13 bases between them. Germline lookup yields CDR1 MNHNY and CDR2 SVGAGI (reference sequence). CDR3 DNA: TGTGCCAGCGGGCCGGGGGCGGACACTGAAGCTTTCTTT. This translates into CASGPGADTEAFF.